This TCR beta chain was recorded in a study of blood T cell repertoires in COVID-19. On the study more broadly: Acute-phase and convalescent COVID-19 samples originated in the United States, Italy and Spain.

The CDR3 runs to 13 residues. Trimming took 3 bases from V and 7 from J, leaving 9 bases between them. Per the study methods: Estimation of nucleated cell counts was performed using reference gene primer amplification. Some clones are missing from TCRdb's copy, which holds only in-frame ones; the method was immunoSEQ multiplex PCR. The V and J calls and the clone size are those of that table, but D and trimming were determined from the DNA. This table has approximately 280,000 clones, under 90% appearing once. Participant reports of clinical history set cohort assignment. Cohort 3 recovered donors had two negative PCRs, clearance, or symptom resolution.

The receptor was derived from an older woman who had recovered from COVID-19. The chain joins TRBV12-3 or TRBV12-4 to TRBJ1-4; a possible D gene is TRBD1 (5 bases). Sequencing was performed on PBMCs or T cells enriched from blood (not recorded which). Here the CDR3 DNA reads TGTGCCAGCAGTTTTGGGGGGGTTGAAAAACTGTTTTTT. Translating gives CASSFGGVEKLFF.